This is a list of T cell receptor beta chains from one sample in a study of blood T cells in healthy people across ages. TCRdb used MiXCR to reprocess the 5' RACE reads, holding one entry per CDR3 protein. Here the sample spans around 1,100,000 distinct CDR3 sequences, around two fifths being singletons. The sequenced sample was blood. These receptors came from a man younger than 35 in good health. CDR3s include the opening cysteine and the closing phenylalanine or tryptophan. The D gene is left open where the match is weak.

d_gene: .; v_gene: TRBV28; j_gene: TRBJ1-6; CDR3aa: CASSVPGQSSYNSPLHF
d_gene: .; v_gene: TRBV29-1; j_gene: TRBJ2-1; CDR3aa: CSVGEIGDNEQFF
d_gene: .; v_gene: TRBV5-1; j_gene: TRBJ2-3; CDR3aa: CASSPLDSFTQYF
d_gene: .; v_gene: TRBV29-1; j_gene: TRBJ2-1; CDR3aa: CSVRGRLVPNEQFF
d_gene: TRBD1; v_gene: TRBV20-1; j_gene: TRBJ1-5; CDR3aa: CSGHGTGKGQPQHF
d_gene: .; v_gene: TRBV29-1; j_gene: TRBJ1-1; CDR3aa: CSAPRQRMNTEAFF
d_gene: TRBD1; v_gene: TRBV30; j_gene: TRBJ2-5; CDR3aa: CAAQGKETQYF
d_gene: TRBD1; v_gene: TRBV19; j_gene: TRBJ1-2; CDR3aa: CASRWTGGDYGYTF
d_gene: .; v_gene: TRBV20-1; j_gene: TRBJ2-3; CDR3aa: CSGGTPQYF
d_gene: .; v_gene: TRBV20-1; j_gene: TRBJ2-1; CDR3aa: CSATMGAHEQFF
d_gene: TRBD1; v_gene: TRBV6-2/TRBV6-3; j_gene: TRBJ1-1; CDR3aa: CASRRQGGVDTEAFF
d_gene: .; v_gene: TRBV9; j_gene: TRBJ2-5; CDR3aa: CASSVSQETQYF
d_gene: .; v_gene: TRBV27; j_gene: TRBJ2-1; CDR3aa: CASSLSGQYSNEQFF
d_gene: TRBD1; v_gene: TRBV4-1; j_gene: TRBJ1-1; CDR3aa: CASSHPTGRNTEAFF
d_gene: .; v_gene: TRBV20-1; j_gene: TRBJ1-1; CDR3aa: CSAKSSPTEAFF
d_gene: .; v_gene: TRBV9; j_gene: TRBJ1-2; CDR3aa: CASSGQPSYGYTF
d_gene: TRBD1; v_gene: TRBV10-3; j_gene: TRBJ2-5; CDR3aa: CAIQGDLQETQYF
d_gene: TRBD1; v_gene: TRBV4-1; j_gene: TRBJ1-2; CDR3aa: CASSHPGQGNYGYTF
d_gene: .; v_gene: TRBV9; j_gene: TRBJ2-1; CDR3aa: CASSLYHRTVSYNEQFF
d_gene: .; v_gene: TRBV20-1; j_gene: TRBJ2-5; CDR3aa: CSASGTVIGGTQYF
d_gene: TRBD1; v_gene: TRBV20-1; j_gene: TRBJ2-5; CDR3aa: CSASHRGHHETQYF
d_gene: .; v_gene: TRBV7-9; j_gene: TRBJ2-5; CDR3aa: CASSAFPGNQETQYF
d_gene: TRBD2; v_gene: TRBV9; j_gene: TRBJ2-3; CDR3aa: CASSVGLAGPSTDTQYF
d_gene: TRBD2; v_gene: TRBV5-1; j_gene: TRBJ2-7; CDR3aa: CASSPWSGGSYEQYF
d_gene: TRBD1; v_gene: TRBV29-1; j_gene: TRBJ2-1; CDR3aa: CSGDRLYNEQFF
d_gene: .; v_gene: TRBV7-2; j_gene: TRBJ2-2; CDR3aa: CASSLVGVNTGELFF
d_gene: .; v_gene: TRBV15; j_gene: TRBJ1-5; CDR3aa: CATSRDPGKSLIQHF
d_gene: .; v_gene: TRBV7-9; j_gene: TRBJ2-1; CDR3aa: CASSLGGQVHEQFF
d_gene: TRBD1; v_gene: TRBV12-3/TRBV12-4; j_gene: TRBJ1-2; CDR3aa: CASSPTPGGYSYGYTF
d_gene: TRBD1; v_gene: TRBV4-1; j_gene: TRBJ1-1; CDR3aa: CASSHETSRTGTSFF
d_gene: .; v_gene: TRBV12-3/TRBV12-4; j_gene: TRBJ1-1; CDR3aa: CASSPDPFGTEAFF
d_gene: TRBD1; v_gene: TRBV6-2/TRBV6-3; j_gene: TRBJ2-2; CDR3aa: CASSPDANRGRVELFF
d_gene: .; v_gene: TRBV27; j_gene: .; CDR3aa: CASSHGLPSEQYF
d_gene: TRBD1; v_gene: TRBV5-1; j_gene: TRBJ1-1; CDR3aa: CASSPGGQGPQAFF
d_gene: TRBD1; v_gene: TRBV7-2; j_gene: TRBJ1-2; CDR3aa: CASSLDRGNYGYTF
d_gene: TRBD1; v_gene: TRBV4-1; j_gene: TRBJ1-5; CDR3aa: CASSPRDSPYSNQPQHF
d_gene: .; v_gene: TRBV4-3; j_gene: TRBJ1-1; CDR3aa: CASSLDRQSTEAFF
d_gene: .; v_gene: TRBV5-1; j_gene: TRBJ2-7; CDR3aa: CASFSSDIPIHEQYF
d_gene: .; v_gene: TRBV6-6; j_gene: TRBJ1-4; CDR3aa: CASSYGRGVNEKLFF
d_gene: TRBD1; v_gene: TRBV4-3; j_gene: TRBJ1-6; CDR3aa: CASSQTGDNSPLHF
d_gene: TRBD2; v_gene: TRBV5-1; j_gene: TRBJ2-5; CDR3aa: CACSLAGLGPQETQYF
d_gene: TRBD2; v_gene: TRBV7-2; j_gene: TRBJ2-2; CDR3aa: CASSLAWLAGAGELFF
d_gene: .; v_gene: TRBV2; j_gene: TRBJ2-7; CDR3aa: CASSDRSSASAEQYF
d_gene: TRBD1; v_gene: TRBV5-1; j_gene: TRBJ1-1; CDR3aa: CASSSDRAVTEAFF